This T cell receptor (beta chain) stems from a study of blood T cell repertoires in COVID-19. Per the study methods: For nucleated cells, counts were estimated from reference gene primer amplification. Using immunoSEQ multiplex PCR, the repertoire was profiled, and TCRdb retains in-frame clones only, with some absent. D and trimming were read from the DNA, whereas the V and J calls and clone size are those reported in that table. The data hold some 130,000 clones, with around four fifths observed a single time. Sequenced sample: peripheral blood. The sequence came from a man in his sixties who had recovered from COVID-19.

In nucleotides, the CDR3 is TGTGCCAGCAGCCGCGCTAATGAAAAACTGTTTTTT. The encoded protein is CASSRANEKLFF. This chain joins TRBV4-2 and TRBJ1-4; no clear D. The CDR3 contains 12 residues. The V end lost 4 bases, the J end lost 3 bases, and 3 bases lay between the germline ends. Germline loops: CDR1 LGHNA, CDR2 YNFKEQ.